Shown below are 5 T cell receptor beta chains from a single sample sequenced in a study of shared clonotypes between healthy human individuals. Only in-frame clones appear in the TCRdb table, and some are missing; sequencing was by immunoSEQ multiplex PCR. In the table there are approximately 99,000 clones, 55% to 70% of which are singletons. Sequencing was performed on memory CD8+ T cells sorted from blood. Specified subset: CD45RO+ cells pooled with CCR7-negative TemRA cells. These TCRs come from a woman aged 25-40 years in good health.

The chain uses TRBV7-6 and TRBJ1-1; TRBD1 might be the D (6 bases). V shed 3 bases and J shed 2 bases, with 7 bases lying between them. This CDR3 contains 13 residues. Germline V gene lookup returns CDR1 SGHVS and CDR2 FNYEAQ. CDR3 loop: CASSFRGNTEAFF. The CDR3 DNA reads TGTGCCAGCAGCTTCAGGGGAAACACTGAAGCTTTCTTT. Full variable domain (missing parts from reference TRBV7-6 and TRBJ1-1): GAGVSQSPRYKVTKRGQDVALRCDPISGHVSLYWYRQALGQGPEFLTYFNYEAQQDKSGLPNDRFSAERPEGSISTLTIQRTEQRDSAMYRCASSFRGNTEAFFGQGTRLTVV.

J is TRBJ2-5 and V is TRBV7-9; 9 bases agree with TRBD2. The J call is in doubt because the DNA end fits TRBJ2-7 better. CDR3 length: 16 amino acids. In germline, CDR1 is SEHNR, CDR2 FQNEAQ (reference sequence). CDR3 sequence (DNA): TGTGCCAGCAGCCAAGACGGTGCTAGCGGGGCCTACGAGCAGTACTTC. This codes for CASSQDGASGAYEQYF.

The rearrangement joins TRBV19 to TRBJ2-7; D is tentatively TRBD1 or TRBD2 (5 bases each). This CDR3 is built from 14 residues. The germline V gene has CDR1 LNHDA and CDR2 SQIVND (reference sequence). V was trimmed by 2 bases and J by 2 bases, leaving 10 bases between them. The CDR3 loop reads CASSIRDEAYEQYF. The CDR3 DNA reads TGTGCCAGTAGTATAAGGGACGAAGCCTACGAGCAGTACTTC.

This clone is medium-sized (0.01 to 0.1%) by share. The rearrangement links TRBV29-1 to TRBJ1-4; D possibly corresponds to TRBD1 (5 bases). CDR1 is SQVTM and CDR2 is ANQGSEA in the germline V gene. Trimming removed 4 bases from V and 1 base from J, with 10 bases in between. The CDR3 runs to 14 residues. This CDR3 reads CSVGAQGTNEKLFF. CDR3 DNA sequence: TGCAGCGTTGGGGCTCAGGGAACTAATGAAAAACTGTTTTTT.

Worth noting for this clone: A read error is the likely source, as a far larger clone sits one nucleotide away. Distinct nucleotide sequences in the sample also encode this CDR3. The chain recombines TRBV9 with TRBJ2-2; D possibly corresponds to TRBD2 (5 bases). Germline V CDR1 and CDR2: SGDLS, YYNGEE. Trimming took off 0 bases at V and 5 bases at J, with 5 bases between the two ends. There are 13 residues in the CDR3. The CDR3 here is CASSVGGTGELFF. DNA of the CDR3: TGTGCCAGCAGCGTAGGAGGGACCGGGGAGCTGTTTTTT. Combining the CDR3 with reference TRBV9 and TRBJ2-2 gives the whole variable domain DSGVTQTPKHLITATGQRVTLRCSPRSGDLSVYWYQQSLDQGLQFLIQYYNGEERAKGNILERFSAQQFPDLHSELNLSSLELGDSALYFCASSVGGTGELFFGEGSRLTVL.